This TCR beta chain emerged from a study of regulatory T cells in long-lasting Graves disease. CDR3-region Arm-PCR and iRepertoire HTBI primers produced the TCR beta libraries. TCRdb re-derived calls from the multiplex PCR reads in MiXCR, one entry per CDR3 protein. The table records around 450,000 distinct CDR3 sequences, 15% of them present only once. Indicated time point: newly diagnosed GD, antithyroid drugs for less than 3 months. The TCR library was prepared using RNA isolated from PBMCs. This CDR3 comprises 14 residues. The V and J ends lost 6 bases and 1 base, in that order; junction bases with no gene match: 5. Germline CDR1 is SGHTA and CDR2 is FQGNSA. This clonotype was observed at least ten times. In addition, the sample was reused for a study of T cells in Graves' hyperthyroidism and ophthalmopathy.

Sample: peripheral blood mononuclear cells (PBMCs), taken at new diagnosis, from a patient treated with antithyroid drugs. The chain combines TRBV7-2 with TRBJ2-7; 8 bases line up with TRBD1. The clonotype originates from a woman in her thirties or forties with Graves disease. For the CDR3, the DNA is TGTGCCAGCAGGCCGACAGGGGCTTCCTACGAGCAGTACTTC. It is translated as CASRPTGASYEQYF.